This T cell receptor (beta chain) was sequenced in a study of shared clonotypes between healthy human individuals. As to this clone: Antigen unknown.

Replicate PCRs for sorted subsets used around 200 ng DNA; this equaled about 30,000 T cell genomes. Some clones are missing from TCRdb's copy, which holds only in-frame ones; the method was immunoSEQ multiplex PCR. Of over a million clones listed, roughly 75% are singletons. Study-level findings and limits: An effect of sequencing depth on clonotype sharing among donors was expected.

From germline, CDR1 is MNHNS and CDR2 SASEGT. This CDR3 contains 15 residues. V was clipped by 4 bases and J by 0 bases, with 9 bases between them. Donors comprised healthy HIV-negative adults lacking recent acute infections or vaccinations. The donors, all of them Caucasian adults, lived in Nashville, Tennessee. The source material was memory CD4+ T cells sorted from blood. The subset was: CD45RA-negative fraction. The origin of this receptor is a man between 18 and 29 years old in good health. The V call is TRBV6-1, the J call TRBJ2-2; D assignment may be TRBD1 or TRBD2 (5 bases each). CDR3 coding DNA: TGTGCCAGCAGTGTAGGGACCACGAACACCGGGGAGCTGTTTTTT. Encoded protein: CASSVGTTNTGELFF.